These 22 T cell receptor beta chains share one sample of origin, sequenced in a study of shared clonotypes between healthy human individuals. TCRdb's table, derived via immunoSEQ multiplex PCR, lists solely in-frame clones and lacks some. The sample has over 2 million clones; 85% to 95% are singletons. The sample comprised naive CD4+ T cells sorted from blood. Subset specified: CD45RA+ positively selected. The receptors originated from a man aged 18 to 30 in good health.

The CDR3 sequence is CASSTTNRGYDSPLHF. The DNA of the CDR3 is TGTGCCAGCAGCACCACAAACAGGGGGTATGATTCACCCCTCCACTTT. The chain joins TRBV7-9 to TRBJ1-6; TRBD1 aligns across 8 bases. Germline V lookup: CDR1 SEHNR, CDR2 FQNEAQ (reference sequence). The trim removed 5 bases at V and 8 bases at J, leaving 11 bases unmatched. This CDR3 has 16 residues.

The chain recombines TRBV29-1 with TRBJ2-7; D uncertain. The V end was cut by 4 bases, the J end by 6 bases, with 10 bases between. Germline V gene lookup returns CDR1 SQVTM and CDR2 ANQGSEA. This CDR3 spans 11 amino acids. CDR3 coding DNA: TGCAGCGTTGTATTAGGGTTCGAGCAGTACTTC. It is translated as CSVVLGFEQYF.

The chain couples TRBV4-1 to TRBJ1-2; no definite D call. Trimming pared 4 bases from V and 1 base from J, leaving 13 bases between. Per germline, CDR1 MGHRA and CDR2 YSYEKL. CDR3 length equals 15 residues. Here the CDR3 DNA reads TGCGCCAGCAGCCCCGGTTACGGGGTTAACTATGGCTACACCTTC. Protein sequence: CASSPGYGVNYGYTF.

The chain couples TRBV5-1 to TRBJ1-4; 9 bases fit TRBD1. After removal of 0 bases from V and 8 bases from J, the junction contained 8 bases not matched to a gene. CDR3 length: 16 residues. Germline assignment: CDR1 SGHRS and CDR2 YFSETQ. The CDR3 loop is CASSLDRGLSGEKLFF. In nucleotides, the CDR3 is TGCGCCAGCAGCTTGGACAGGGGGCTTTCAGGAGAAAAACTGTTTTTT.

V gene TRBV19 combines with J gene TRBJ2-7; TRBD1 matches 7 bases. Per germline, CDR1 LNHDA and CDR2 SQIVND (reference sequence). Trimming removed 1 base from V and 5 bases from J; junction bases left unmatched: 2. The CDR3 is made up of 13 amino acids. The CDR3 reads CASSIGGQDEQYF. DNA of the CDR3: TGTGCCAGTAGTATAGGCGGACAGGACGAGCAGTACTTC.

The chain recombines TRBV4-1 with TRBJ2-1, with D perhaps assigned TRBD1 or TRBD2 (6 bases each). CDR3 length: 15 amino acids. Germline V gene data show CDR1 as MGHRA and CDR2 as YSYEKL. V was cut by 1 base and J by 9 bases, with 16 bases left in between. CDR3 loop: CASSQGPRGPGEQFF. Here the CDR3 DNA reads TGCGCCAGCAGCCAAGGCCCTCGGGGGCCAGGTGAGCAGTTCTTC.

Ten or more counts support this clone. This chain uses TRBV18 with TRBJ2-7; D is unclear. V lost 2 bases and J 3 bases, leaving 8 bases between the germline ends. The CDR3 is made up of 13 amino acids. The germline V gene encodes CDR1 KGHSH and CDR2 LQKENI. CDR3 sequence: CASSPSENYEQYF. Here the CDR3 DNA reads TGTGCCAGCTCACCATCAGAAAACTACGAGCAGTACTTC.

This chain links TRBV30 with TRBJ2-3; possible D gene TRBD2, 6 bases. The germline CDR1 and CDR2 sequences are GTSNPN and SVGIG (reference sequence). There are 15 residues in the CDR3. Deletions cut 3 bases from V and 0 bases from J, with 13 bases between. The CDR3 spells CAWRQLGTSTDTQYF. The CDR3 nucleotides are TGTGCCTGGAGACAACTAGGGACTAGCACAGATACGCAGTATTTT.

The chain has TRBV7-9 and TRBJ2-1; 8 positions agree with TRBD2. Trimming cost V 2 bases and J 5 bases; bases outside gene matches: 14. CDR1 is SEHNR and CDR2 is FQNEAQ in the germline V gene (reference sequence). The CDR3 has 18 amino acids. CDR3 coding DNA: TGTGCCAGCAGCTTAAACCCGCAGCTAGGAGCGGGAGACAATGAGCAGTTCTTC. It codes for CASSLNPQLGAGDNEQFF.

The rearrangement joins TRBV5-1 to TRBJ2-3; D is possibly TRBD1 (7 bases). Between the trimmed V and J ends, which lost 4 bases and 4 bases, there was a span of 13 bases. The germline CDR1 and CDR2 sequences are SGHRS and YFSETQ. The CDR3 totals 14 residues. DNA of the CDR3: TGCGCCAGCAGCGGCGGAGGGGGCCCAGATACGCAGTATTTT. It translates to CASSGGGGPDTQYF.

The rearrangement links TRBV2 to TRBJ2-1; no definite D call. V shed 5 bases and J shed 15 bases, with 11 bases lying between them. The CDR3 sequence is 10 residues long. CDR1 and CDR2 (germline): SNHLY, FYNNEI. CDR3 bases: TGTGCCAGCAGTTCCTCTTTGCGGTTCTTC. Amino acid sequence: CASSSSLRFF.

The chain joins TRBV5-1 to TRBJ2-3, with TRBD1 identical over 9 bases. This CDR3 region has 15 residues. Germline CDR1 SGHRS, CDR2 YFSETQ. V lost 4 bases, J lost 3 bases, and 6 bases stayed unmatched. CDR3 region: CASSRDREGTDTQYF. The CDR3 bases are TGCGCCAGCAGCCGGGACAGGGAGGGGACAGATACGCAGTATTTT. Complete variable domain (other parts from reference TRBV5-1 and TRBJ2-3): KAGVTQTPRYLIKTRGQQVTLSCSPISGHRSVSWYQQTPGQGLQFLFEYFSETQRNKGNFPGRFSGRQFSNSRSEMNVSTLELGDSALYLCASSRDREGTDTQYFGPGTRLTVL.

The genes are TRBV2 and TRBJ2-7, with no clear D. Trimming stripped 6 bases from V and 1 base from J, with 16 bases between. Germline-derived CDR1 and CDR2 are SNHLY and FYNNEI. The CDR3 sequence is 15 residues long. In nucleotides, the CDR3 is TGTGCCAGCAGGGACGTCGCTCGCGCTTCCTACGAGCAGTACTTC. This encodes CASRDVARASYEQYF.

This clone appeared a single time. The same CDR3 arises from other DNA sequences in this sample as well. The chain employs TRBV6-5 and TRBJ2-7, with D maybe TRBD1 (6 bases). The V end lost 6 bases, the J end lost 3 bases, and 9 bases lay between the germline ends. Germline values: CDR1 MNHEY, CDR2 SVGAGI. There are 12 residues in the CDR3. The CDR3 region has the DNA TGTGCCAGCAGGACAGGTTACTACGAGCAGTACTTC. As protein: CASRTGYYEQYF.

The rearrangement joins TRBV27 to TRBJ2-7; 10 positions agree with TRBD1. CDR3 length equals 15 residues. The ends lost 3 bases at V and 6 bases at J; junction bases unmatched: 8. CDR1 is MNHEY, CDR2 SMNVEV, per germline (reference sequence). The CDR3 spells CASSFLAGTGAEQYF. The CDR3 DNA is TGTGCCAGCAGTTTCTTAGCCGGGACAGGGGCCGAGCAGTACTTC.

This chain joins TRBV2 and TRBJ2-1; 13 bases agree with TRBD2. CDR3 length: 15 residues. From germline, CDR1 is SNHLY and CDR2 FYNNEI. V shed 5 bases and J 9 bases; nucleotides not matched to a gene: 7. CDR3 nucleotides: TGTGCCAGCAGTTTTGGACTAGCGGGGGTCGGTGAGCAGTTCTTC. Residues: CASSFGLAGVGEQFF.

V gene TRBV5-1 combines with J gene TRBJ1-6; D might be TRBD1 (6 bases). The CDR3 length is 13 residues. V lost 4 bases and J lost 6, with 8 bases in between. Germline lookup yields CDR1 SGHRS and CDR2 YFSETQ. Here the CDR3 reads CASSPTGNSPLHF. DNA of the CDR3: TGCGCCAGCAGCCCGACAGGTAATTCACCCCTCCACTTT.

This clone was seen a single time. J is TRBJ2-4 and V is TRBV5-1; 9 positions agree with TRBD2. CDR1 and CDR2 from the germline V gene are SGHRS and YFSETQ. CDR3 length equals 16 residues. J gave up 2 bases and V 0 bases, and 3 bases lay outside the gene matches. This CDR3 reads CASSLELAGPKNIQYF. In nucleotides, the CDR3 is TGCGCCAGCAGCTTGGAACTAGCGGGTCCCAAAAACATTCAGTACTTC.

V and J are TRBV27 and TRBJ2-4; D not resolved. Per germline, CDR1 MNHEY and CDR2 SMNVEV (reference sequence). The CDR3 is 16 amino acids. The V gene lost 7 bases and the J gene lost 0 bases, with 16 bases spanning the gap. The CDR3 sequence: CASTKSPQLAKNIQYF. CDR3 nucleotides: TGTGCCAGCACCAAAAGCCCCCAGCTAGCCAAAAACATTCAGTACTTC.

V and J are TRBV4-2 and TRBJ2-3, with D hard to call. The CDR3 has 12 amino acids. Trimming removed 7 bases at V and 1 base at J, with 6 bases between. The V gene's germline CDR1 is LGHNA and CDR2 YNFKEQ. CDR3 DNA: TGTGCCAGCACGACCGGCACAGATACGCAGTATTTT. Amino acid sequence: CASTTGTDTQYF.

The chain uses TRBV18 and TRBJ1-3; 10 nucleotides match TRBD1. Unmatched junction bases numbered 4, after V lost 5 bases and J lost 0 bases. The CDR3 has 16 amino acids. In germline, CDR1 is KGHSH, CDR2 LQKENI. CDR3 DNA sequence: TGTGCCAGCTCAGCCGGGACAGGGGTCTCTGGAAACACCATATATTTT. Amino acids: CASSAGTGVSGNTIYF.

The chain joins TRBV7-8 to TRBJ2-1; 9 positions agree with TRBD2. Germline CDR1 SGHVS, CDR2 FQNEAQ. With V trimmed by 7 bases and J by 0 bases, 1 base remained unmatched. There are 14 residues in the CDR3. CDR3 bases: TGTGCCAGCATTAGCGGGAGCTCCTACAATGAGCAGTTCTTC. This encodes CASISGSSYNEQFF.